These 13 T cell receptor beta chains originate from one sample sequenced in a study of blood T cell repertoires in COVID-19. Only in-frame clones appear in the TCRdb table, and some are missing; sequencing was by immunoSEQ multiplex PCR. The table includes 200,000 to 300,000 clones, about 87% detected once. The material sequenced was peripheral blood. The source of these receptors is a man in his sixties who had recovered from COVID-19.

The chain joins TRBV5-1 to TRBJ2-1; weak D call: TRBD2 (7 bases). CDR3 length: 15 amino acids. With 0 bases removed from V and 1 base from J, the gap between germline ends came to 8 bases. Germline CDR1 and CDR2: SGHRS and YFSETQ. CDR3 loop: CASSLEGGSYNEQFF. As DNA, the CDR3 is TGCGCCAGCAGCTTGGAGGGGGGGTCCTACAATGAGCAGTTCTTC.

This chain links TRBV7-3 with TRBJ2-2; no firm D call. The CDR3 extends over 14 amino acids. In germline, CDR1 is SGHTA, CDR2 FQGTGA. V lost 2 bases and J 1 base, leaving 5 bases between the germline ends. The CDR3 bases are TGTGCCAGCAGCTTATCCAGGAACACCGGGGAGCTGTTTTTT. Translated: CASSLSRNTGELFF. The complete variable domain, with remaining parts taken from reference TRBV7-3 and TRBJ2-2, reads GAGVSQTPSNKVTEKGKYVELRCDPISGHTALYWYRQSLGQGPEFLIYFQGTGAADDSGLPNDRFFAVRPEGSVSTLKIQRTERGDSAVYLCASSLSRNTGELFFGEGSRLTVL.

This chain connects TRBV4-2 to TRBJ1-1, with D possibly being TRBD1 (5 bases). The CDR3 sequence is 14 residues long. In germline, CDR1 is LGHNA, CDR2 YNFKEQ. V shed 0 bases and J shed 1 base, with 6 bases lying between them. The CDR3 here is CASSQEGGNTEAFF. The CDR3 DNA sequence: TGTGCCAGCAGCCAAGAGGGGGGGAACACTGAAGCTTTCTTT.

The gene calls are TRBV5-1 and TRBJ2-1; 11 nucleotides line up with TRBD2. Looked up from germline, CDR1 is SGHRS and CDR2 is YFSETQ. Trimming at V came to 0 bases and at J to 7 bases, leaving 6 bases not matched to a gene. The CDR3 totals 16 residues. The CDR3 nucleotides are TGCGCCAGCAGCTTGGTAATAGCGGGGGGGCAGAATGAGCAGTTCTTC. Protein sequence: CASSLVIAGGQNEQFF.

This rearrangement joins TRBV6-2 or TRBV6-3 to TRBJ2-7, with 11 bases fitting TRBD1. The CDR3 consists of 15 residues. J gave up 3 bases and V 5 bases, and 6 bases lay outside the gene matches. Germline CDR1 and CDR2: MNHEY and SVGEGT. The CDR3 protein is CASSHPGQGVYEQYF. In DNA form, the CDR3 reads TGTGCCAGCAGTCACCCGGGACAGGGGGTCTACGAGCAGTACTTC.

The chain combines TRBV10-1 with TRBJ2-7; 7 bases map to TRBD1. V lost 4 bases and J lost 6; bases outside the gene matches: 12. The CDR3 sequence is 15 residues long. From germline, CDR1 is WNHNN and CDR2 SYGVQD (reference sequence). DNA of the CDR3: TGCGCCAGCAGTGGCAGGTTGGGACAGCGTGGCGAGCAGTACTTC. Amino acids: CASSGRLGQRGEQYF.

This clone occurred a few times. This chain connects TRBV19 to TRBJ1-1; D not resolved. In germline, CDR1 is LNHDA, CDR2 SQIVND (reference sequence). The CDR3 extends over 13 amino acids. V lost 7 bases, J lost 5 bases, and 14 bases lay in between. The CDR3 DNA reads TGTGCCAGTAAGGCAAGCCTCGGGACTGAAGCTTTCTTT. Its translation: CASKASLGTEAFF.

V usage is TRBV11-2 and J usage is TRBJ1-2; 8 bases align to TRBD1. This CDR3 is 14 amino acids long. V was pared by 8 bases and J by 4 bases, with 9 bases of the junction left unmatched. Germline V gene lookup returns CDR1 SGHAT and CDR2 FQNNGV. The CDR3: CASGVAGTGYGYTF. In DNA form, the CDR3 reads TGTGCCAGCGGCGTCGCCGGGACAGGCTATGGCTACACCTTC. Supplemented by reference TRBV11-2 and TRBJ1-2, the full variable domain reads EAGVAQSPRYKIIEKRQSVAFWCNPISGHATLYWYQQILGQGPKLLIQFQNNGVVDDSQLPKDRFSAERLKGVDSTLKIQPAKLEDSAVYLCASGVAGTGYGYTFGSGTRLTVV.

V and J are TRBV7-9 and TRBJ1-1; D is perhaps TRBD1 (6 bases). V dropped 4 bases and J dropped 1 base, with 16 bases sitting between them. This CDR3 is built from 16 residues. CDR1 is SEHNR, CDR2 FQNEAQ, per germline (reference sequence). CDR3 amino acids: CASSSGIGGSNTEAFF. CDR3 in DNA: TGTGCCAGCAGCTCCGGAATAGGGGGTTCGAACACTGAAGCTTTCTTT.

V gene TRBV6-5 combines with J gene TRBJ1-2; TRBD1 matches 8 bases. Per the germline V gene, CDR1 is MNHEY and CDR2 is SVGAGI. There are 16 residues in the CDR3. V lost 0 bases and J lost 1; bases outside the gene matches: 4. The CDR3: CASSYSRGPDNYGYTF. As DNA, the CDR3 is TGTGCCAGCAGTTACTCCAGGGGGCCTGATAACTATGGCTACACCTTC.

The J gene is TRBJ2-2, the V gene TRBV4-1, with 9 positions matching TRBD1. Germline loops: CDR1 MGHRA, CDR2 YSYEKL. The trim removed 0 bases at V and 5 bases at J, leaving 7 bases unmatched. CDR3 size: 17 residues. CDR3 nucleotide sequence: TGCGCCAGCAGCCAAGATAGGGGGACAGGGATAACCGGGGAGCTGTTTTTT. The encoded protein is CASSQDRGTGITGELFF.

The chain links TRBV5-1 to TRBJ2-2; perhaps TRBD1 as D (6 bases). CDR1 is SGHRS and CDR2 is YFSETQ in the germline V gene. The CDR3 covers 14 residues. The V end lost 4 bases, the J end lost 2 bases, and 9 bases lay between the germline ends. CDR3 sequence reads: CASSRQVNTGELFF. Here the CDR3 DNA reads TGCGCCAGCAGCCGACAGGTTAACACCGGGGAGCTGTTTTTT.

The genes are TRBV7-3 and TRBJ2-2; D is perhaps TRBD2 (7 bases). CDR1 and CDR2 (germline): SGHTA, FQGTGA. Between the trimmed V and J ends, which lost 1 base and 0 bases, there was a span of 12 bases. The CDR3 is 17 amino acids. DNA of the CDR3: TGTGCCAGCAGCTTAAAGGGGGGGACACCGAACACCGGGGAGCTGTTTTTT. This translates into CASSLKGGTPNTGELFF. Based on the CDR3 plus reference TRBV7-3 and TRBJ2-2, the full variable domain is GAGVSQTPSNKVTEKGKYVELRCDPISGHTALYWYRQSLGQGPEFLIYFQGTGAADDSGLPNDRFFAVRPEGSVSTLKIQRTERGDSAVYLCASSLKGGTPNTGELFFGEGSRLTVL.